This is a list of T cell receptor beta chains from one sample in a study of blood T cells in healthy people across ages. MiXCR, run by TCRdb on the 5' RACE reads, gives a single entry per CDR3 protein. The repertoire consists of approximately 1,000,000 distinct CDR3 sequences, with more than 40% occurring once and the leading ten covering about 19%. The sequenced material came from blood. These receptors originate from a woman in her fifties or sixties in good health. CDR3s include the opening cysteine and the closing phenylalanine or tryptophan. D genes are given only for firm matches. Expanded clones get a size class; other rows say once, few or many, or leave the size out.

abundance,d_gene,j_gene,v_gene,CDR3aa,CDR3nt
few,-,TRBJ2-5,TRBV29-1,CSVVAVRETQYF,TGCAGCGTTGTCGCGGTGCGAGAGACCCAGTACTTC
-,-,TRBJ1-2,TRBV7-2,CASSPLVGTYGYTF,TGTGCCAGCAGCCCCCTTGTAGGGACCTATGGCTACACCTTC
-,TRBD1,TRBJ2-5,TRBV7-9,CASSQITPYRGSQETQYF,TGTGCCAGCAGCCAGATTACCCCTTACAGGGGCTCACAAGAGACCCAGTACTTC
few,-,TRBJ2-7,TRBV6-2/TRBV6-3,CASMTKNEQYF,TGTGCCAGCATGACGAAAAACGAGCAGTACTTC
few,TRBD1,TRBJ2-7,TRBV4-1,CASSRIGQGLSYEQYF,TGCGCCAGCAGCCGCATAGGACAGGGGCTTTCCTACGAGCAGTACTTC
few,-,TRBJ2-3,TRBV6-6,CASQLEFTQYF,TGTGCCAGCCAGTTAGAATTTACGCAGTATTTT
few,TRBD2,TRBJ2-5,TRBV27,CASSSPLGLAGAETQYF,TGTGCCAGCAGTTCACCTCTAGGACTAGCGGGAGCTGAGACCCAGTACTTC
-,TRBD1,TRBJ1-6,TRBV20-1,CSARGQGAPPLHF,TGCAGTGCTAGGGGACAGGGGGCTCCGCCCCTCCACTTT
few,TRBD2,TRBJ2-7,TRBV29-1,CSVVGLAGGSYEQYF,TGCAGCGTTGTGGGACTAGCGGGAGGTTCCTACGAGCAGTACTTC
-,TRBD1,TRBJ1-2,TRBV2,CASSGDRGSSYGYTF,TGTGCCAGCAGCGGCGACAGGGGAAGTAGCTATGGCTACACCTTC
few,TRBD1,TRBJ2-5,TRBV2,CASRTDRKETQYF,TGTGCCAGCAGGACGGACAGGAAAGAGACCCAGTACTTC
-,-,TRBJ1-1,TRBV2,CASRIQGFGTEAFF,TGTGCCAGCAGGATACAGGGTTTCGGCACTGAAGCTTTCTTT
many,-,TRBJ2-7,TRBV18,CASSPSTYEQYF,TGTGCCAGCTCACCAAGCACCTACGAGCAGTACTTC
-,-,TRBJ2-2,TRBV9,CASSVGGRRFNTGELFF,TGTGCCAGCAGCGTAGGCGGCAGAAGATTTAACACCGGGGAGCTGTTTTTT
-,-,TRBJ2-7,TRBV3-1,CASSLRSWVYEQYF,TGTGCCAGCAGCCTTAGGAGTTGGGTTTACGAGCAGTACTTC
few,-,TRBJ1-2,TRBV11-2,CASSSMRGGAINYGYTF,TGTGCCAGCAGCTCGATGCGAGGGGGGGCAATTAACTATGGCTACACCTTC
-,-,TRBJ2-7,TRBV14,CASSQEDFYEQYF,TGTGCCAGCAGCCAAGAGGATTTCTACGAGCAGTACTTC
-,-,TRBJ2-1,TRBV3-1,CASSRGSARNEQFF,TGTGCCAGCAGTCGCGGGTCCGCGAGGAATGAGCAGTTCTTC